The source of this TCR beta chain is a study of T cell repertoires in ileal Crohn's disease. On the study more broadly: About half of patients got postoperative therapy: about twelve thiopurines, about 20 anti-TNF.

TCRB immunosequencing input was roughly 500 nanograms of biopsy DNA per sample. Repertoires were generated with immunoSEQ multiplex PCR, while TCRdb's copy carries only in-frame clones and drops some. The table records around 14,000 clones, approximately 70% of them present only once. The CDR3 has 15 amino acids. Trimming removed 4 bases at V and 0 bases at J, with 12 bases between. Germline lookup yields CDR1 KGHSH and CDR2 LQKENI. This clone showed up just once. Its antigen remains unidentified. Regarding the study as a whole: Compared with CD4 T cells, sorted CD8 cells carried more expanded clones. Active smokers at surgery had more clonal expansions than non-smokers.

The sequenced material came from ileal tissue. The V call is TRBV18, the J call TRBJ1-1; TRBD1 is a possible D gene (5 bases). The clonotype originates from an adult with Crohn's disease. The CDR3 DNA sequence: TGTGCCAGCTCACTAAATGACAGACTGAACACTGAAGCTTTCTTT. It encodes CASSLNDRLNTEAFF.